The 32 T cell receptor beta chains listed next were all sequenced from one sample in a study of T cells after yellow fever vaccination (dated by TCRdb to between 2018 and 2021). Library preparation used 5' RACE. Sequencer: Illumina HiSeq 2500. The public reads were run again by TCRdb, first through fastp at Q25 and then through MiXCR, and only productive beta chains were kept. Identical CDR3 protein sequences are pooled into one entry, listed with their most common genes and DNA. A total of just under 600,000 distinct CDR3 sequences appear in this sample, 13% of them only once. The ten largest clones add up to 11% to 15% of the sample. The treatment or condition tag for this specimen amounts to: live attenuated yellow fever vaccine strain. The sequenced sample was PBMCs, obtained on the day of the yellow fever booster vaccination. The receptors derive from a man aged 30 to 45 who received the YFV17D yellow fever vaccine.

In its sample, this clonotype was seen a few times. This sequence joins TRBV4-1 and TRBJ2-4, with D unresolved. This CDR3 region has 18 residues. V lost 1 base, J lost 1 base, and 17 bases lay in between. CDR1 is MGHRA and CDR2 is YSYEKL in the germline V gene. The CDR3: CASSQGRPQKHAKNIQYF. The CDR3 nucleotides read TGCGCCAGCAGCCAAGGCAGACCCCAGAAACACGCCAAAAACATTCAGTACTTC.

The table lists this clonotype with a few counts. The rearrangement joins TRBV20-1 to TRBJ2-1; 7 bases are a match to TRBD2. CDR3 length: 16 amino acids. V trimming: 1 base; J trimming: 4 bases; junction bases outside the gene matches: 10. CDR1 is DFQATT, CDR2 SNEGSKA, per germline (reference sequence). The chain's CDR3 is CSARVTSRATYNEQFF. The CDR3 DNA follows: TGCAGTGCTAGAGTGACTAGCCGGGCGACTTACAATGAGCAGTTCTTC.

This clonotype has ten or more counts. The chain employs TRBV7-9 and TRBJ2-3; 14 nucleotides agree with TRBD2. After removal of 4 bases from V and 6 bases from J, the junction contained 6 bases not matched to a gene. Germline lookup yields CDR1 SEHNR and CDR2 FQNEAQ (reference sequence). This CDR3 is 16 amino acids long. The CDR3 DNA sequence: TGTGCCAGCAGCTCGACTAGCGGGAGGGCCTTTGATACGCAGTATTTT. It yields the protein CASSSTSGRAFDTQYF.

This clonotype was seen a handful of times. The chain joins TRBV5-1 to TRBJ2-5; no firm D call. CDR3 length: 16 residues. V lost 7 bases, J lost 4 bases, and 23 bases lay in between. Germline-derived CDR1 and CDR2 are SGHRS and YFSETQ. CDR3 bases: TGCGCCAGCCGCCATTTCCAGACACTAAGAGGAGAGACCCAGTACTTC. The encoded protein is CASRHFQTLRGETQYF. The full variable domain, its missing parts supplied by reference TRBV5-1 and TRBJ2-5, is KAGVTQTPRYLIKTRGQQVTLSCSPISGHRSVSWYQQTPGQGLQFLFEYFSETQRNKGNFPGRFSGRQFSNSRSEMNVSTLELGDSALYLCASRHFQTLRGETQYFGPGTRLLVL.

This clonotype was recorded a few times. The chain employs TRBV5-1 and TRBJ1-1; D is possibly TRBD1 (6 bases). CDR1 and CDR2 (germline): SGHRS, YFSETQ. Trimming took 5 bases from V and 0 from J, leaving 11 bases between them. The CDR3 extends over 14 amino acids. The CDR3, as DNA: TGCGCCAGCAGGGTGACAGGCATGAACACTGAAGCTTTCTTT. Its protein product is CASRVTGMNTEAFF.

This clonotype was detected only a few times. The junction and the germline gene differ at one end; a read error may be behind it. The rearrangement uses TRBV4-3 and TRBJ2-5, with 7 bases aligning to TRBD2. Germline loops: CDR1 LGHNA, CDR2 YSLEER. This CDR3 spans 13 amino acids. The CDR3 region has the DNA TGCGCCAGCAGCCGAAAACACCGGGACTACCCAGTTTTC. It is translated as CASSRKHRDYPVF.

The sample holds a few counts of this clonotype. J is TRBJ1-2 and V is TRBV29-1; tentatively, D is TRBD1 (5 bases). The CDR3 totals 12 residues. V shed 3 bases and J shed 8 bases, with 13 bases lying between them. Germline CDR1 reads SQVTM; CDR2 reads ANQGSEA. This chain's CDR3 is CSVDSPRDGYTF. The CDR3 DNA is TGCAGCGTTGATTCCCCGAGGGACGGCTACACCTTC. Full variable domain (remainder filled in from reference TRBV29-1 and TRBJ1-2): SAVISQKPSRDICQRGTSLTIQCQVDSQVTMMFWYRQQPGQSLTLIATANQGSEATYESGFVIDKFPISRPNLTFSTLTVSNMSPEDSSIYLCSVDSPRDGYTFGSGTRLTVV.

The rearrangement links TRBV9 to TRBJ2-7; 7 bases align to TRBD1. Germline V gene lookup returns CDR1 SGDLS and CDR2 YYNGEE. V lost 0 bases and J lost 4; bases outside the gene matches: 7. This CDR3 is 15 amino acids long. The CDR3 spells CASSVDRGHMYEQYF. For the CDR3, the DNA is TGTGCCAGCAGCGTAGACAGGGGTCATATGTACGAGCAGTACTTC.

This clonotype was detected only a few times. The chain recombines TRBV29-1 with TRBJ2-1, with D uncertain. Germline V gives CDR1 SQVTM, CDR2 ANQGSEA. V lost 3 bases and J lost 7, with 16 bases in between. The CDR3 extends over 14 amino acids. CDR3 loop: CSVDLKTLQNEQFF. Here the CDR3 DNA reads TGCAGCGTTGATCTTAAGACACTCCAAAATGAGCAGTTCTTC.

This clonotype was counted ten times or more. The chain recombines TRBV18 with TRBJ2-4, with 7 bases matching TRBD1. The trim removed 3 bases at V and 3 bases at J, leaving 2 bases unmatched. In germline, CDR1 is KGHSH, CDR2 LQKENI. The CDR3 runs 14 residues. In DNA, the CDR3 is TGTGCCAGCTCACCCGGGACAGACAAAAACATTCAGTACTTC. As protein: CASSPGTDKNIQYF.

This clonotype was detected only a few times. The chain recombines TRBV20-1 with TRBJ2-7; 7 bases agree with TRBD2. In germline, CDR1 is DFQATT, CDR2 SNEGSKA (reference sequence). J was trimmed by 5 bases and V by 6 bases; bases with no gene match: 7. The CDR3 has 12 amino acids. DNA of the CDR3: TGCAGTGCGCTGACGACTAGCCACGAGCAGTACTTC. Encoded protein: CSALTTSHEQYF.

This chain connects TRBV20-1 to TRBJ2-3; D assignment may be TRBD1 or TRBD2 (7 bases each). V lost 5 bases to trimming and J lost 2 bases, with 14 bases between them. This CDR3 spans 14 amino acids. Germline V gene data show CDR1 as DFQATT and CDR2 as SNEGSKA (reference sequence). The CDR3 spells CSASRGGFTDTQYF. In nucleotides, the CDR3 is TGCAGTGCTTCCAGGGGGGGCTTCACAGATACGCAGTATTTT.

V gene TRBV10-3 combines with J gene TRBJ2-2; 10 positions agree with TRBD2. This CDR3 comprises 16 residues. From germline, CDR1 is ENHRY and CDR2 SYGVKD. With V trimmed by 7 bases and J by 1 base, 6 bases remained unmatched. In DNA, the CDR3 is TGTGCCATCAAGCCGCAGCGGGAGGGGAACACCGGGGAGCTGTTTTTT. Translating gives CAIKPQREGNTGELFF.

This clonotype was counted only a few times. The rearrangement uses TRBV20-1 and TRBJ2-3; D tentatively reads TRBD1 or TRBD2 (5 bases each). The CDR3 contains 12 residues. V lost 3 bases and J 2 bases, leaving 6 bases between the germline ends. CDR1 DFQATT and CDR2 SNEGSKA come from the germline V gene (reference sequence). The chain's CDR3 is CSARGDTDTQYF. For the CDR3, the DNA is TGCAGTGCTAGGGGGGACACAGATACGCAGTATTTT.

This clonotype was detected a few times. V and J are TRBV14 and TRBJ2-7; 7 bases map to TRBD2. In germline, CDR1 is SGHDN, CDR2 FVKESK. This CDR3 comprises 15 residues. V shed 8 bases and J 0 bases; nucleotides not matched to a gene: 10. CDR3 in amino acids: CASPGLITSSYEQYF. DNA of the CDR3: TGTGCCAGCCCGGGACTAATCACCAGCTCCTACGAGCAGTACTTC.

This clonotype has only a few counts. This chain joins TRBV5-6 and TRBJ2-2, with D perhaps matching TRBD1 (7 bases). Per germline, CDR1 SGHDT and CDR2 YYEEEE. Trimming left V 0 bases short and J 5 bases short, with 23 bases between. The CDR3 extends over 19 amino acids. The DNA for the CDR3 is TGTGCCAGCAGCTTGGTAGTCCGGGCGACAGGGAGGCCAACCGGGGAGCTGTTTTTT. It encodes CASSLVVRATGRPTGELFF.

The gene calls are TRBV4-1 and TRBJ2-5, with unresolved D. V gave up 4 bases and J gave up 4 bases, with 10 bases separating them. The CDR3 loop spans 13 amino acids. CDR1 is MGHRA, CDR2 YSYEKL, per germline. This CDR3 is CASSLPTRETQYF. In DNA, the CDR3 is TGCGCCAGCAGCCTACCAACTCGAGAGACCCAGTACTTC.

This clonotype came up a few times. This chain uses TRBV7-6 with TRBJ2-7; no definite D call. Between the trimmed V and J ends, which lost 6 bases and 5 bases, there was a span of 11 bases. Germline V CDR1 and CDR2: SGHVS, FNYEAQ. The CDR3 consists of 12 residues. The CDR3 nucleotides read TGTGCCAGCAGTCTAACGCCTAACGAGCAGTACTTC. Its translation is CASSLTPNEQYF.

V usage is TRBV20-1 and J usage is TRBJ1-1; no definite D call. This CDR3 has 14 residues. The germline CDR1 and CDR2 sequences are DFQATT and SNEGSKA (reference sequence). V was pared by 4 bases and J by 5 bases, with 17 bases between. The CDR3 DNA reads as TGCAGTGCTAAGAAACAGACCCTGGGAACTGAAGCTTTCTTT. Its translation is CSAKKQTLGTEAFF.

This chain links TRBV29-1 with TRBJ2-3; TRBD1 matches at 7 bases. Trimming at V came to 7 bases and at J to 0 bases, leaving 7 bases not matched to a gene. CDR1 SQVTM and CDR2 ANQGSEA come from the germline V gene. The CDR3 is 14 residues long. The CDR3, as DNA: TGCAGCGCCCCCGGGACAGTAAGCACAGATACGCAGTATTTT. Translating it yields CSAPGTVSTDTQYF.

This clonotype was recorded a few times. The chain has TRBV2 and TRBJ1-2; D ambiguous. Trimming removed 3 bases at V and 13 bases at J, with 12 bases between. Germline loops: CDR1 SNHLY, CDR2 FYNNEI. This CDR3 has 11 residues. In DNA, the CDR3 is TGTGCCAGCAGTGATAGACCTGCGGTCACCTTC. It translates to CASSDRPAVTF. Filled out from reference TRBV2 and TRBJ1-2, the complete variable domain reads EPEVTQTPSHQVTQMGQEVILRCVPISNHLYFYWYRQILGQKVEFLVSFYNNEISEKSEIFDDQFSVERPDGSNFTLKIRSTKLEDSAMYFCASSDRPAVTFGSGTRLTVV.

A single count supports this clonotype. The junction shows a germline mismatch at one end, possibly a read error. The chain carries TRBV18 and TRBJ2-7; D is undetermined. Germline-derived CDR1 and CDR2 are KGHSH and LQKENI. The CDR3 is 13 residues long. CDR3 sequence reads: CSSSPSGPREQYF. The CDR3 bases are TGTTCCAGCTCACCCTCCGGGCCGAGGGAGCAGTACTTC.

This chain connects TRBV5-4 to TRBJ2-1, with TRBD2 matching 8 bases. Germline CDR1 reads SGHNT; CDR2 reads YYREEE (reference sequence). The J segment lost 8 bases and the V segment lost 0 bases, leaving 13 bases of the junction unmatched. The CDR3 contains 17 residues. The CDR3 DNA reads TGTGCCAGCAGCTTGGCTTTTGGGACTAGTCTTCTCGATGAGCAGTTCTTC. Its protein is CASSLAFGTSLLDEQFF.

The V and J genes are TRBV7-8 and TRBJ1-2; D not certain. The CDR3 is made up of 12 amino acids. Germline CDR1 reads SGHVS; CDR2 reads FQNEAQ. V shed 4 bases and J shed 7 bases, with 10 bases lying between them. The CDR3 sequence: CASSSQRSGYTF. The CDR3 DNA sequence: TGTGCCAGCAGCTCCCAGCGAAGTGGCTACACCTTC.

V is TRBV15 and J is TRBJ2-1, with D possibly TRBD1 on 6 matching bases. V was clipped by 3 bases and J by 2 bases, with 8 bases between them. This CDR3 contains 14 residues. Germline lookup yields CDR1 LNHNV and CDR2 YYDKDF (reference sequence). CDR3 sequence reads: CATSSRDTYNEQFF. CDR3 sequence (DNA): TGTGCCACCAGCAGCCGGGACACCTACAATGAGCAGTTCTTC.

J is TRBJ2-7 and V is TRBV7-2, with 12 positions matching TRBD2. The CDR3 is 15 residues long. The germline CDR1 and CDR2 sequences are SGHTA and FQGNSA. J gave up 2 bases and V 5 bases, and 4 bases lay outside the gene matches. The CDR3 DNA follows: TGTGCCAGCAGCCCCTCTAGCGGGAGGGCCTACGAGCAGTACTTC. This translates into CASSPSSGRAYEQYF.

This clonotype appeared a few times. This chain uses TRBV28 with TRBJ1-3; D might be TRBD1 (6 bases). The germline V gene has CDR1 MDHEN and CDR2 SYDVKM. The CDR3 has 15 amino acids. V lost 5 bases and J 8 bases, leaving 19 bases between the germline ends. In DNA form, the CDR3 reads TGTGCCAGCAGTATCCCCAGGGGTATGGGCCACACCATATATTTT. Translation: CASSIPRGMGHTIYF.

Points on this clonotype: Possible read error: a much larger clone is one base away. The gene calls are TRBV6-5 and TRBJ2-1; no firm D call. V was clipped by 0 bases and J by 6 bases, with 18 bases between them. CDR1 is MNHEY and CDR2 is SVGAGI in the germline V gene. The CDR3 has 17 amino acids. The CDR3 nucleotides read TGTGCCAGCAGTTACTCGGTATTTGGGCCTAAGTGCAATGAGCAGTTCTTC. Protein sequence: CASSYSVFGPKCNEQFF.

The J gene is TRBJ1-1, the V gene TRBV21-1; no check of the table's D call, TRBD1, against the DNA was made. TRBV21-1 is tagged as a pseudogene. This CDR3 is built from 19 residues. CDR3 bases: TGTGCCAGCAGCAAAGGGGCGGAGGGGTGTGGACAGGCGAAAGGAGAAGCTTTCTTT. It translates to CASSKGAEGCGQAKGEAFF.

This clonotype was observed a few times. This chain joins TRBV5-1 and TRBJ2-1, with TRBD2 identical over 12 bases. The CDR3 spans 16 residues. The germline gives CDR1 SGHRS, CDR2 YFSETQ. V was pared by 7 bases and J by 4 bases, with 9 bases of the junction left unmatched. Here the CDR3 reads CASATSSGRGYNEQFF. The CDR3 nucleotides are TGCGCCAGCGCCACGTCTAGCGGGAGGGGGTACAATGAGCAGTTCTTC.

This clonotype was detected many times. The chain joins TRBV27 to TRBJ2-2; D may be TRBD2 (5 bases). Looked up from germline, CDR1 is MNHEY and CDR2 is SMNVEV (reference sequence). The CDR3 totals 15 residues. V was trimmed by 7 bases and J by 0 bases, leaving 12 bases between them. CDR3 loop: CASMEVGTNTGELFF. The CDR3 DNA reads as TGTGCCAGCATGGAGGTCGGAACGAACACCGGGGAGCTGTTTTTT.

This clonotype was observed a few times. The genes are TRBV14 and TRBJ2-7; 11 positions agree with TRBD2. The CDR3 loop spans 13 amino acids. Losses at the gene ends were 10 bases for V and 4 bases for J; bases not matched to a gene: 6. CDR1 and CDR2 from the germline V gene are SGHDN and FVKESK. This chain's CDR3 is CANLSGREYEQYF. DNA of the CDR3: TGTGCCAACCTTAGCGGGAGGGAATACGAGCAGTACTTC.